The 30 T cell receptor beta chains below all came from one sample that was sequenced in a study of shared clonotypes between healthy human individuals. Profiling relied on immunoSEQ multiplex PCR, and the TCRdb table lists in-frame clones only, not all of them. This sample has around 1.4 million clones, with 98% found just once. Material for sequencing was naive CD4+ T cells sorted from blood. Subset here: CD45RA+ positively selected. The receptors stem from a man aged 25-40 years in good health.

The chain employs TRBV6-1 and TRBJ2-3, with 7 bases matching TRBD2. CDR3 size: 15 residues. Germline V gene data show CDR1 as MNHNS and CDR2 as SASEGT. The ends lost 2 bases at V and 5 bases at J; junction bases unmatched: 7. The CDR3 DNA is TGTGCCAGCAGTGAAATTGCGGGAGCGGTAGATACGCAGTATTTT. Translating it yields CASSEIAGAVDTQYF.

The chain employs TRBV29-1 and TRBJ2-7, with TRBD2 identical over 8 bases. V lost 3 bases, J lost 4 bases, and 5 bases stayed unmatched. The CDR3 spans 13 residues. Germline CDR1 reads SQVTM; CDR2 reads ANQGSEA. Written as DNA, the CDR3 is TGCAGCGTTGATGCGGGAGGAAGGTACGAGCAGTACTTC. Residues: CSVDAGGRYEQYF.

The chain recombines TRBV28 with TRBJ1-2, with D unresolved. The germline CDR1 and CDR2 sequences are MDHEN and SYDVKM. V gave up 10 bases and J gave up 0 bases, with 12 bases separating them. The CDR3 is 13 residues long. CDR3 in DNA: TGTGCCATCACTCCCTTTGCTAACTATGGCTACACCTTC. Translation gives CAITPFANYGYTF.

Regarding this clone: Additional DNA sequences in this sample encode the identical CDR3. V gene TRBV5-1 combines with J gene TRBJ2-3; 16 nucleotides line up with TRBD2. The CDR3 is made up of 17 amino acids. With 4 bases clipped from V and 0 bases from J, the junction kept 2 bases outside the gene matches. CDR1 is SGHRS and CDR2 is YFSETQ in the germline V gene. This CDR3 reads CASSVGLAGGSTDTQYF. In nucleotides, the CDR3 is TGCGCCAGCAGCGTGGGACTAGCGGGAGGGAGCACAGATACGCAGTATTTT.

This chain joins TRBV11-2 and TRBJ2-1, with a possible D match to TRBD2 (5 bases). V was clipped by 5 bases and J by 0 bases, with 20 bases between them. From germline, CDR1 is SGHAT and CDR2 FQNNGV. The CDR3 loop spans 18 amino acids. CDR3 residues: CASSTPSSGRSSYNEQFF. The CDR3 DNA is TGTGCCAGCAGCACTCCGTCCAGCGGAAGAAGCTCCTACAATGAGCAGTTCTTC.

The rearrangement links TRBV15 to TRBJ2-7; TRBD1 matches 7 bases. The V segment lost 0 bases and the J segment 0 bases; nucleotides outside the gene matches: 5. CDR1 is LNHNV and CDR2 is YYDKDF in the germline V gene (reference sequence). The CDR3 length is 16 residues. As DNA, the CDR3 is TGTGCCACCAGCAGAGAGCCGACAGGGATCTCCTACGAGCAGTACTTC. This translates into CATSREPTGISYEQYF.

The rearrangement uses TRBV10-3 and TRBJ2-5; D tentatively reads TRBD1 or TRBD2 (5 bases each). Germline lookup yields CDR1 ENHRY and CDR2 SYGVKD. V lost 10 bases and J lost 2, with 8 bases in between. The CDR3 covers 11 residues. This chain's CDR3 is CATGQQETQYF. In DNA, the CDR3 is TGTGCCACGGGGCAGCAAGAGACCCAGTACTTC.

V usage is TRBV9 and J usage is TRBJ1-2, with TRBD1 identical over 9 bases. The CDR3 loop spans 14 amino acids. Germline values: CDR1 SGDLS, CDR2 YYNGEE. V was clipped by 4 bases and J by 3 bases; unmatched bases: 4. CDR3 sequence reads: CASSPRTGDYGYTF. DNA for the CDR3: TGTGCCAGCAGCCCCCGGACAGGGGACTATGGCTACACCTTC.

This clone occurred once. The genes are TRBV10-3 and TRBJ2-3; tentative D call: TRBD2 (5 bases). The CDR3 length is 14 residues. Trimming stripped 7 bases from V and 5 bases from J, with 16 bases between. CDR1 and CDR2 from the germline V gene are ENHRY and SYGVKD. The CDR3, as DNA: TGTGCCATCACGGCGGGTAGGGCAAGAGATACGCAGTATTTT. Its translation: CAITAGRARDTQYF.

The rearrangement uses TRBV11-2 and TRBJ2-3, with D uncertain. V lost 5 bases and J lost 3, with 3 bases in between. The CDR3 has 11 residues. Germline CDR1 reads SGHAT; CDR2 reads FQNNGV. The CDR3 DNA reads TGTGCCAGCAGCATAACAGATACGCAGTATTTT. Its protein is CASSITDTQYF. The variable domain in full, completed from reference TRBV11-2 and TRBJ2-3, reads EAGVAQSPRYKIIEKRQSVAFWCNPISGHATLYWYQQILGQGPKLLIQFQNNGVVDDSQLPKDRFSAERLKGVDSTLKIQPAKLEDSAVYLCASSITDTQYFGPGTRLTVL.

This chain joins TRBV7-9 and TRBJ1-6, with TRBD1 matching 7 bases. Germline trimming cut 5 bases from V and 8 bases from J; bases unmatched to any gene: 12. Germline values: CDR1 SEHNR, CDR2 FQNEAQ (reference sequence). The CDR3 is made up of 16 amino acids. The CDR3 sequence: CASSDPQGLQHSPLHF. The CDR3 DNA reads TGTGCCAGCAGCGATCCACAGGGGTTGCAGCATTCACCCCTCCACTTT. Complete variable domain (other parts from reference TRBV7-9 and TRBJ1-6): DTGVSQNPRHKITKRGQNVTFRCDPISEHNRLYWYRQTLGQGPEFLTYFQNEAQLEKSRLLSDRFSAERPKGSFSTLEIQRTEQGDSAMYLCASSDPQGLQHSPLHFGNGTRLTVT.

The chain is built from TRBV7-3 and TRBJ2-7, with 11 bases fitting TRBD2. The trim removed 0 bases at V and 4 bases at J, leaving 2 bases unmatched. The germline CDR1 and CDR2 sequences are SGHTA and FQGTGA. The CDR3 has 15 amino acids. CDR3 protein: CASSLTGTSGYEQYF. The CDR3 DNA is TGTGCCAGCAGCTTAACCGGGACTAGCGGTTACGAGCAGTACTTC.

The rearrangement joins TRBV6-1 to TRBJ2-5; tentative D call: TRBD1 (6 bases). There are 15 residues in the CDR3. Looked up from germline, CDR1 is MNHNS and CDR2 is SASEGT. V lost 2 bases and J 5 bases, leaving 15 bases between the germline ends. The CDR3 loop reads CASSEQGRSGETQYF. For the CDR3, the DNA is TGTGCCAGCAGTGAACAGGGGCGTTCTGGTGAGACCCAGTACTTC.

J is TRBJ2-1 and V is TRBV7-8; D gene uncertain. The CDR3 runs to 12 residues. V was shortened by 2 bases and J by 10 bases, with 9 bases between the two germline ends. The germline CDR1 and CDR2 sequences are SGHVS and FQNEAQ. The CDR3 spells CASSLLRAEQFF. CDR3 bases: TGTGCCAGCAGCTTACTCAGAGCCGAGCAGTTCTTC.

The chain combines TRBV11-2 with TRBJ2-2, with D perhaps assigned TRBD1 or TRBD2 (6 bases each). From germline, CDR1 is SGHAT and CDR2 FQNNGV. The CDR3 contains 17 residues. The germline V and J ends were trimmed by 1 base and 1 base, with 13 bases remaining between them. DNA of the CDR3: TGTGCCAGCAGCTTAGTCCTGGCGGGACAGAACACCGGGGAGCTGTTTTTT. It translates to CASSLVLAGQNTGELFF.

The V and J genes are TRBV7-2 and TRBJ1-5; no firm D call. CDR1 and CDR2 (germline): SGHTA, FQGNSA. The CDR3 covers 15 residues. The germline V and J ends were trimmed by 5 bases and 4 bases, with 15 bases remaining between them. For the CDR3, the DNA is TGTGCCAGCAGCGAGGGAGCTCGAGGAAATCAGCCCCAGCATTTT. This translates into CASSEGARGNQPQHF.

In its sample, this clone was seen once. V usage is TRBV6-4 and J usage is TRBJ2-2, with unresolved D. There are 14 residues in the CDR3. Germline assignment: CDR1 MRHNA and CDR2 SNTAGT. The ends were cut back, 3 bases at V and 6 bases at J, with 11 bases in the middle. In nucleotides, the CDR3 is TGTGCCAGCAGTGAAGATCCTGTCTCCGGGGAGCTGTTTTTT. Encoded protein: CASSEDPVSGELFF.

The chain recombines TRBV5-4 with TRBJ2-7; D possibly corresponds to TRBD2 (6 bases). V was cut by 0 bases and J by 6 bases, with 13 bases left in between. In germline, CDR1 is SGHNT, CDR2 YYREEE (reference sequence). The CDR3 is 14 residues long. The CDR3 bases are TGTGCCAGCAGCTTGGCCATGAGGGGAGGCGAGCAGTACTTC. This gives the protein CASSLAMRGGEQYF. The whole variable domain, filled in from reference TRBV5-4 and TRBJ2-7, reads ETGVTQSPTHLIKTRGQQVTLRCSSQSGHNTVSWYQQALGQGPQFIFQYYREEENGRGNFPPRFSGLQFPNYSSELNVNALELDDSALYLCASSLAMRGGEQYFGPGTRLTVT.

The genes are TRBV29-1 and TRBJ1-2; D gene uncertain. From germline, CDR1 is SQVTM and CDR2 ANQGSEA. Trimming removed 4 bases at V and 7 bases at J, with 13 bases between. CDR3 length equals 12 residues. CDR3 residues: CSVAEFSGGYTF. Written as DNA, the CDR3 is TGCAGCGTTGCTGAGTTTTCCGGTGGCTACACCTTC.

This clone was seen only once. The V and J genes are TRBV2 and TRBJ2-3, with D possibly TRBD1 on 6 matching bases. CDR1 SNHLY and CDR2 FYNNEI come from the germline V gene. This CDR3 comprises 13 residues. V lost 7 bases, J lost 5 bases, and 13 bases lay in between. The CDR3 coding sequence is TGTGCCAGCACACGAGCAGGGGAAGATACGCAGTATTTT. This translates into CASTRAGEDTQYF.

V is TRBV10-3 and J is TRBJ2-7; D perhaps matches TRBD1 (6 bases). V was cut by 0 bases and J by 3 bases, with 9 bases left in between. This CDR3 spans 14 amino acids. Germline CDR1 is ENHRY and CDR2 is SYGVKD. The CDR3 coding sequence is TGTGCCATCAGTGAGTCGCAGGGGTACTACGAGCAGTACTTC. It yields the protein CAISESQGYYEQYF.

The DNA of the CDR3 is TGTGCCTGGAGTAGGACTCATAACTCCTACGAGCAGTACTTC. Translating gives CAWSRTHNSYEQYF. V and J are TRBV30 and TRBJ2-7, with D perhaps matching TRBD2 (5 bases). Trimming took off 2 bases at V and 0 bases at J, with 11 bases between the two ends. The CDR3 consists of 14 residues. CDR1 GTSNPN and CDR2 SVGIG come from the germline V gene (reference sequence). Supplemented by reference TRBV30 and TRBJ2-7, the full variable domain reads SQTIHQWPATLVQPVGSPLSLECTVEGTSNPNLYWYRQAAGRGLQLLFYSVGIGQISSEVPQNLSASRPQDRQFILSSKKLLLSDSGFYLCAWSRTHNSYEQYFGPGTRLTVT.

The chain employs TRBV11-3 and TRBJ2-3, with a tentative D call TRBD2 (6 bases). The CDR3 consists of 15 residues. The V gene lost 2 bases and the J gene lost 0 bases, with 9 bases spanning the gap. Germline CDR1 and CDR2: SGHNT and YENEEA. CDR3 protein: CASSLRGTSTDTQYF. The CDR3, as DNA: TGTGCCAGCAGCTTACGCGGGACTAGCACAGATACGCAGTATTTT.

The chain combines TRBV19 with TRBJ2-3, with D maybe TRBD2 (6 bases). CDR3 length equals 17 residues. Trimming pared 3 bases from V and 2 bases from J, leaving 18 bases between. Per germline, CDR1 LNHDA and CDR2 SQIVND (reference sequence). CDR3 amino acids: CASSISGSGGITDTQYF. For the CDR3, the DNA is TGTGCCAGTAGTATTTCAGGGAGTGGCGGGATCACAGATACGCAGTATTTT.

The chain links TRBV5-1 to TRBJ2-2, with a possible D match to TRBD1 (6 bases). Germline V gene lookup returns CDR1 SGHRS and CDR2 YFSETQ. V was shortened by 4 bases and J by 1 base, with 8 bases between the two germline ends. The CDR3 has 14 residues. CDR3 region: CASSNRENTGELFF. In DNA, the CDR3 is TGCGCCAGCAGCAACAGGGAGAACACCGGGGAGCTGTTTTTT.

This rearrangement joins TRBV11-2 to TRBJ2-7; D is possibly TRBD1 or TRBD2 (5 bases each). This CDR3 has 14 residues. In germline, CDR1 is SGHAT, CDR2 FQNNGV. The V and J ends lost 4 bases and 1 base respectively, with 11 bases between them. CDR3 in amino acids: CASSSWDGSYEQYF. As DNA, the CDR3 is TGTGCCAGCAGCTCCTGGGACGGATCCTACGAGCAGTACTTC.

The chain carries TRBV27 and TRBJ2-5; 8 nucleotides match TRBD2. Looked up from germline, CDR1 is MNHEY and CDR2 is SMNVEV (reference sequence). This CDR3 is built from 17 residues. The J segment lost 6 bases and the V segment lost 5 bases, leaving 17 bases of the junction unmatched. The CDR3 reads CASSPPEGLDNWKTQYF. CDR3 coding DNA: TGTGCCAGCAGTCCACCAGAGGGACTAGATAATTGGAAGACCCAGTACTTC.

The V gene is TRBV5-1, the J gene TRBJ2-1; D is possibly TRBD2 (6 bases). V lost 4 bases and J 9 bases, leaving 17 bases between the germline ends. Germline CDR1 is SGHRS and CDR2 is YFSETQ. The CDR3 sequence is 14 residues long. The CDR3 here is CASSKGQVGGEQFF. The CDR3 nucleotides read TGCGCCAGCAGCAAAGGCCAGGTCGGGGGTGAGCAGTTCTTC.

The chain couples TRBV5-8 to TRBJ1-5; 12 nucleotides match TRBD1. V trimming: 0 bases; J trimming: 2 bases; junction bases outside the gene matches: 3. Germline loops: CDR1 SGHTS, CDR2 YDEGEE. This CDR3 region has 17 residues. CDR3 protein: CASSLGDRGRRNQPQHF. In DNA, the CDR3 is TGTGCCAGCAGCTTGGGGGACAGGGGGCGCCGCAATCAGCCCCAGCATTTT.

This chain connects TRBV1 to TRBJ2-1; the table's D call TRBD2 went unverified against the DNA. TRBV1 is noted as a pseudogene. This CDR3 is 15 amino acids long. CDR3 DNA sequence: TGCACCAGCAGCCAGATACAGCGGGAGGGGGGTGAGCAGTTCTTC. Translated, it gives CTSSQIQREGGEQFF.